This is a list of T cell receptor beta chains from one sample in a study of Graves' ophthalmopathy and Graves' hyperthyroidism. In TCRdb, the multiplex PCR reads were re-called with MiXCR into one record per CDR3 protein. In the table there are 600,000 to 700,000 distinct CDR3 sequences, over 40% of which are singletons. The sample was peripheral blood. These receptors were obtained from an adult man with Graves' ophthalmopathy. Each CDR3 is given with its conserved first and last residue. The D gene is left open where the match is weak. Rows may omit the clone size; those that give it use once, few, many or a size class.

J gene: TRBJ2-5
D gene: -
V gene: TRBV5-1
clone size: few
CDR3 length: 12
CDR3 protein: CASSRRGGDQYF
CDR3 DNA: TGCGCCAGCAGCCGCAGGGGGGGCGACCAGTACTTC

J gene: TRBJ2-7
D gene: TRBD1
V gene: TRBV11-2
clone size: many
CDR3 length: 15
CDR3 protein: CASSFAVGQGDEQYF
CDR3 DNA: TGTGCCAGCAGCTTTGCTGTGGGGCAGGGGGACGAGCAGTACTTC

J gene: TRBJ1-6
D gene: TRBD1
V gene: TRBV15
clone size: -
CDR3 length: 15
CDR3 protein: CATSSSRGLNSPLHF
CDR3 DNA: TGTGCCACCAGCAGTTCTAGGGGGCTCAATTCACCCCTCCACTTT

J gene: TRBJ1-1
D gene: -
V gene: TRBV4-1
clone size: few
CDR3 length: 14
CDR3 protein: CASSQQGVRTEAFF
CDR3 DNA: TGCGCCAGCAGCCAGCAGGGAGTAAGAACTGAAGCTTTCTTT

J gene: TRBJ1-4
D gene: -
V gene: TRBV25-1
clone size: few
CDR3 length: 15
CDR3 protein: CASSARDGANEKLFF
CDR3 DNA: TGTGCCAGCAGTGCTCGAGACGGGGCGAATGAAAAACTGTTTTTT

J gene: TRBJ1-6
D gene: -
V gene: TRBV7-9
clone size: -
CDR3 length: 14
CDR3 protein: CASSEGGENSPLHF
CDR3 DNA: TGTGCCAGCAGCGAGGGAGGGGAGAATTCACCCCTCCACTTT

J gene: TRBJ1-1
D gene: -
V gene: TRBV29-1
clone size: many
CDR3 length: 13
CDR3 protein: CSVDKPESTEAFF
CDR3 DNA: TGCAGCGTTGATAAGCCAGAGAGCACTGAAGCTTTCTTT

J gene: TRBJ1-5
D gene: -
V gene: TRBV7-2
clone size: many
CDR3 length: 13
CDR3 protein: CASSFRGDQPQHF
CDR3 DNA: TGTGCCAGCAGCTTCAGGGGAGATCAGCCCCAGCATTTT

J gene: TRBJ2-1
D gene: -
V gene: TRBV7-2
clone size: -
CDR3 length: 13
CDR3 protein: CASSLLEGNEQFF
CDR3 DNA: TGTGCCAGCAGCTTACTCGAGGGGAATGAGCAGTTCTTC

J gene: TRBJ1-6
D gene: -
V gene: TRBV7-9
clone size: -
CDR3 length: 13
CDR3 protein: CASSGVLNSPLHF
CDR3 DNA: TGTGCCAGCAGCGGCGTCCTTAATTCACCCCTCCACTTT

J gene: TRBJ1-2
D gene: -
V gene: TRBV19
clone size: -
CDR3 length: 15
CDR3 protein: CASSNRLHGDSGNTF
CDR3 DNA: TGTGCCAGTAGTAACCGCCTACACGGGGACTCTGGAAACACCTTC